These 12 T cell receptor beta chains originate from one sample sequenced in a study of response to subunit inactivated influenza vaccine. TCRdb processed the RT-PCR reads anew with MiXCR; each CDR3 protein has one entry. The sample lists hundreds of thousands of distinct CDR3 sequences, 15% to 17% occurring once. Source: PBMCs from blood, taken about 12 days after vaccination. The receptors here all came from a man aged 50-60 years who received an inactivated influenza vaccine.

The V gene is TRBV6-2 or TRBV6-3, the J gene TRBJ2-7; TRBD1 matches 9 bases. V was pared by 6 bases and J by 6 bases, with 9 bases of the junction left unmatched. The CDR3 is 14 residues long. Germline CDR1 is MNHEY and CDR2 is SVGEGT. The CDR3 sequence: CASRQGTGSAEQYF. CDR3 sequence (DNA): TGTGCCAGCAGACAAGGGACAGGGTCTGCCGAGCAGTACTTC.

The chain is built from TRBV11-2 and TRBJ2-5; 8 positions agree with TRBD2. Trimming took 6 bases from V and 5 from J; bases not matched to a gene: 11. CDR3 length: 15 residues. Per the germline V gene, CDR1 is SGHAT and CDR2 is FQNNGV. The CDR3 reads CASSRSGMGQETQYF. The CDR3 DNA sequence: TGTGCCAGCAGTCGTAGCGGGATGGGCCAGGAGACCCAGTACTTC.

This rearrangement joins TRBV20-1 to TRBJ2-2; 10 bases agree with TRBD2. Per the germline V gene, CDR1 is DFQATT and CDR2 is SNEGSKA (reference sequence). CDR3 length equals 13 residues. The CDR3 is CGGLASNTGELFF. DNA for the CDR3: TGCGGGGGACTAGCGTCGAACACCGGGGAGCTGTTTTTT.

V gene TRBV12-3 or TRBV12-4 combines with J gene TRBJ1-2; possibly TRBD1 for D (5 bases). This CDR3 has 14 amino acids. Trimming stripped 6 bases from V and 4 bases from J, with 15 bases between. The CDR3 DNA is TGTGCCAGCAGCCGCGAAAGGAGGGGCTATGGCTACACCTTC. This encodes CASSRERRGYGYTF.

This clonotype turned up a few times. CDR3 nucleotide sequence: TGTGCCAGCAGCCTCGAGCCGCTGACGTACACTGAAGCTTTCTTT. Translating it yields CASSLEPLTYTEAFF. V is TRBV7-9 and J is TRBJ1-1; D is undetermined. The V and J ends lost 5 bases and 3 bases respectively, with 16 bases between them. The length of the CDR3 is 15 residues. The V gene's germline CDR1 is SEHNR and CDR2 FQNEAQ (reference sequence).

The chain is built from TRBV6-2 or TRBV6-3 and TRBJ2-2, with D uncertain. This CDR3 has 15 residues. Germline values: CDR1 MNHEY, CDR2 SVGEGT. Trimming shortened V by 3 bases and J by 8 bases, and 16 bases separated the two germline ends. CDR3 protein: CASSYYSNPAGELFF. For the CDR3, the DNA is TGTGCCAGCAGTTATTATTCCAACCCTGCGGGGGAGCTGTTTTTT.

This clonotype has just a few counts. J is TRBJ2-5 and V is TRBV5-6, with TRBD1 matching 10 bases. The CDR3 is made up of 15 amino acids. Per the germline V gene, CDR1 is SGHDT and CDR2 is YYEEEE. V was pared by 4 bases and J by 5 bases, with 8 bases of the junction left unmatched. The CDR3 DNA sequence: TGTGCCAGCAGCGCAGGGACAGGGGCCCGTGAGACCCAGTACTTC. Amino acids: CASSAGTGARETQYF. The full variable domain, rest sourced from reference TRBV5-6 and TRBJ2-5, is DAGVTQSPTHLIKTRGQQVTLRCSPKSGHDTVSWYQQALGQGPQFIFQYYEEEERQRGNFPDRFSGHQFPNYSSELNVNALLLGDSALYLCASSAGTGARETQYFGPGTRLLVL.

This chain joins TRBV5-6 and TRBJ1-2; possible D gene TRBD1, 6 bases. This CDR3 region has 16 residues. Germline assignment: CDR1 SGHDT and CDR2 YYEEEE. Trimming removed 5 bases from V and 5 bases from J, with 22 bases in between. The CDR3 sequence: CASSYSGERGTYGYTF. The DNA for the CDR3 is TGTGCCAGCAGTTACTCTGGCGAGAGGGGGACTTATGGCTACACCTTC.

The V and J genes are TRBV19 and TRBJ1-1, with 8 bases lining up with TRBD1. Looked up from germline, CDR1 is LNHDA and CDR2 is SQIVND (reference sequence). The trim removed 4 bases at V and 5 bases at J, leaving 9 bases unmatched. CDR3 length equals 15 residues. Here the CDR3 reads CASSSQTGGRTEAFF. The CDR3 DNA is TGTGCCAGTAGTAGCCAAACAGGGGGACGGACTGAAGCTTTCTTT.

In its sample, this clonotype was seen a few times. For the CDR3, the DNA is TGTGCCAGCAGTGCCCGAGGGATGGCAGATACGCAGTATTTT. Protein sequence: CASSARGMADTQYF. The V call is TRBV6-1, the J call TRBJ2-3; TRBD2 is a possible D gene (5 bases). The CDR3 has 14 residues. The V end lost 4 bases, the J end lost 4 bases, and 12 bases lay between the germline ends. Germline V gene sequence: CDR1 MNHNS, CDR2 SASEGT.

The V gene is TRBV2, the J gene TRBJ1-5; D might be TRBD1 (6 bases). Trimming shortened V by 4 bases and J by 3 bases, and 13 bases separated the two germline ends. Germline CDR1 and CDR2: SNHLY and FYNNEI. This CDR3 spans 15 amino acids. The CDR3 sequence is CASSADGTHNQPQHF. CDR3 nucleotide sequence: TGTGCCAGCAGTGCCGATGGGACACACAATCAGCCCCAGCATTTT.

The chain uses TRBV7-9 and TRBJ1-2; a weak D match, TRBD1 (5 bases). V lost 5 bases, J lost 7 bases, and 23 bases lay in between. This CDR3 is 16 amino acids long. Per the germline V gene, CDR1 is SEHNR and CDR2 is FQNEAQ (reference sequence). CDR3 sequence reads: CASSTTADRGLGGYTF. In DNA, the CDR3 is TGTGCCAGCAGCACAACCGCCGACAGAGGGCTGGGTGGCTACACCTTC.